These 17 T cell receptor beta chains came from one sample sequenced in a study of T cell repertoires in aging, cancer and after chemotherapy. TCR beta rearrangements were amplified from peripheral blood genomic DNA. Rearranged V-D-J TRB sequences were amplified with a mixed TRB-A/B primer pool. TCRdb ran MiXCR on the multiplex PCR reads and lists one entry per CDR3 protein. Of about 13,000 distinct CDR3 sequences in the sample, under 30% were seen once. Sequenced: blood. These receptors were taken from a human donor in good health.

This chain connects TRBV28 to TRBJ2-5, with D hard to call. The CDR3 spans 14 residues. Between the trimmed V and J ends, which lost 7 bases and 1 base, there was a span of 13 bases. Germline V gene lookup returns CDR1 MDHEN and CDR2 SYDVKM. The CDR3 bases are TGTGCCAGCACCCTGCGTAGTCCCCAAGAGACCCAGTACTTC. Residues: CASTLRSPQETQYF.

This clonotype ranks as medium-sized. The chain joins TRBV7-9 to TRBJ2-7; D may be TRBD1 (6 bases). V was shortened by 4 bases and J by 4 bases, with 11 bases between the two germline ends. Germline CDR1 is SEHNR and CDR2 is FQNEAQ (reference sequence). This CDR3 is built from 13 residues. The CDR3 is CASSSSGAYEQYV. The CDR3, as DNA: TGTGCCAGCAGCTCCTCAGGGGCGTACGAGCAGTACGTC.

V is TRBV6-5 and J is TRBJ1-2; D not certain. This CDR3 contains 14 residues. Per the germline V gene, CDR1 is MNHEY and CDR2 is SVGAGI. Trimming stripped 0 bases from V and 8 bases from J, with 13 bases between. The CDR3 reads CASSYSVTRGGYTF. Here the CDR3 DNA reads TGTGCCAGCAGTTACTCAGTGACCCGCGGGGGCTACACCTTC.

The J gene is TRBJ1-5, the V gene TRBV12-3 or TRBV12-4, with 9 bases fitting TRBD1. CDR3 length: 13 residues. The ends lost 5 bases at V and 11 bases at J; junction bases unmatched: 7. The CDR3 spells CASSGGTGKAQHF. CDR3 nucleotide sequence: TGTGCCAGCAGTGGGGGGACAGGGAAGGCCCAGCATTTT.

The rearrangement joins TRBV20-1 to TRBJ2-3, with D possibly TRBD1 on 5 matching bases. Trimming cost V 2 bases and J 0 bases, with 12 bases left between them. The CDR3 is 15 amino acids. Germline CDR1 and CDR2: DFQATT and SNEGSKA (reference sequence). CDR3 nucleotides: TGCAGTGCTAGAACAGGCGCCTCTAGCACAGATACGCAGTATTTT. It specifies CSARTGASSTDTQYF.

This rearrangement joins TRBV20-1 to TRBJ1-4, with D perhaps TRBD1 (6 bases). CDR3 length: 13 amino acids. V was pared by 2 bases and J by 7 bases, with 11 bases between. Germline V CDR1 and CDR2: DFQATT, SNEGSKA (reference sequence). CDR3 nucleotides: TGCAGTGCTAGAAAGGGGGGGGGTGAAAAACTGTTTTTT. It is translated as CSARKGGGEKLFF.

This clonotype was detected a few times. V usage is TRBV6-5 and J usage is TRBJ2-2, with D possibly being TRBD1 (6 bases). Germline V gene data show CDR1 as MNHEY and CDR2 as SVGAGI. CDR3 length: 18 residues. V was trimmed by 6 bases and J by 8 bases, leaving 28 bases between them. The CDR3 reads CASSSSRGDTPRAGELFF. In DNA, the CDR3 is TGTGCCAGCAGCTCCTCCCGAGGGGACACACCTCGGGCTGGGGAGCTGTTTTTT.

This clonotype has just one count. The chain links TRBV6-5 to TRBJ1-2; TRBD1 matches at 9 bases. From germline, CDR1 is MNHEY and CDR2 SVGAGI. J gave up 5 bases and V 5 bases, and 6 bases lay outside the gene matches. CDR3 length: 14 residues. The CDR3 sequence: CASSGTGGAYGYTF. The DNA of the CDR3 is TGTGCCAGCAGTGGTACAGGGGGCGCGTATGGCTACACCTTC.

This clonotype was counted between two and nine times. This chain joins TRBV6-1 and TRBJ2-3; D remains unclear. This CDR3 comprises 16 residues. Looked up from germline, CDR1 is MNHNS and CDR2 is SASEGT. Between the trimmed V and J ends, which lost 2 bases and 1 base, there was a span of 13 bases. The CDR3 is CASSELIAGGTDTQYF. CDR3 bases: TGTGCCAGCAGTGAACTCATAGCCGGCGGCACAGATACGCAGTATTTT.

V and J are TRBV2 and TRBJ2-2; 9 bases map to TRBD1. The V gene end was trimmed by 7 bases and the J gene end by 4 bases; junction bases not matched to a gene: 4. The CDR3 contains 14 residues. Germline V gene data show CDR1 as SNHLY and CDR2 as FYNNEI. CDR3 sequence: CASTGQGTTGELFF. Here the CDR3 DNA reads TGTGCCAGCACAGGACAGGGGACCACCGGGGAGCTGTTTTTT.

This clonotype is judged medium-sized. The chain joins TRBV6-1 to TRBJ1-2, with D unclear. The CDR3 has 13 residues. CDR1 and CDR2 (germline): MNHNS, SASEGT. V lost 2 bases to trimming and J lost 4 bases, with 8 bases between them. CDR3 in DNA: TGTGCCAGCAGTGAATCGGGGAGCTATGGCTACACCTTC. It is translated as CASSESGSYGYTF.

This clonotype counts as medium-sized (0.01 to 0.1%). This chain links TRBV7-2 with TRBJ2-7; a weak D match, TRBD2 (6 bases). The CDR3 has 13 residues. Germline lookup yields CDR1 SGHTA and CDR2 FQGNSA. The V gene lost 4 bases and the J gene lost 2 bases, with 9 bases spanning the gap. The CDR3 region is CASSSSVAYEQYF. The CDR3 nucleotides read TGTGCCAGCAGCTCTAGCGTAGCCTACGAGCAGTACTTC. Combining the CDR3 with reference TRBV7-2 and TRBJ2-7 gives the whole variable domain GAGVSQSPSNKVTEKGKDVELRCDPISGHTALYWYRQSLGQGLEFLIYFQGNSAPDKSGLPSDRFSAERTGGSVSTLTIQRTQQEDSAVYLCASSSSVAYEQYFGPGTRLTVT.

This rearrangement joins TRBV25-1 to TRBJ1-5; possibly TRBD1 for D (6 bases). Germline V gives CDR1 MGHDK, CDR2 SYGVNS. The CDR3 consists of 14 residues. V gave up 8 bases and J gave up 6 bases, with 17 bases separating them. The CDR3 bases are TGTGCCAGCCTAAACCGGGACACCCTTCAGCCCCAGCATTTT. Protein product: CASLNRDTLQPQHF.

In its sample, this clonotype is medium-sized (0.01 to 0.1%). J is TRBJ1-6 and V is TRBV11-2; D gene ambiguous. CDR1 is SGHAT, CDR2 FQNNGV, per germline. The V end lost 5 bases, the J end lost 8 bases, and 10 bases lay between the germline ends. This CDR3 is 13 amino acids long. The DNA of the CDR3 is TGTGCCAGCAGCGCCAATGTGGATTCACCCCTCCACTTT. This gives the protein CASSANVDSPLHF.

This clonotype is judged medium-sized. The chain couples TRBV19 to TRBJ1-2; no firm D call. The CDR3 extends over 13 amino acids. The V end was cut by 0 bases, the J end by 1 base, with 3 bases between. Germline CDR1 LNHDA, CDR2 SQIVND (reference sequence). The CDR3 sequence is CASSIEVNYGYTF. The CDR3 DNA reads TGTGCCAGTAGTATAGAGGTTAACTATGGCTACACCTTC.

J is TRBJ1-5 and V is TRBV7-2; D not certain. CDR3 length: 12 residues. V lost 5 bases and J 6 bases, leaving 8 bases between the germline ends. Germline values: CDR1 SGHTA, CDR2 FQGNSA. The CDR3 coding sequence is TGTGCCAGCAGCATCTCCTTTCAGCCCCAGCATTTT. Translation gives CASSISFQPQHF.

The chain combines TRBV27 with TRBJ2-7; D is unresolved. The ends were cut back, 5 bases at V and 3 bases at J, with 20 bases in the middle. CDR1 and CDR2 (germline): MNHEY, SMNVEV (reference sequence). CDR3 length: 16 amino acids. CDR3 DNA: TGTGCCAGCAGTCCCCGTGGTTCCTTCAGCTTCTACGAGCAGTACTTC. Translated, it gives CASSPRGSFSFYEQYF.